Listed below are T cell receptor beta chains from one sample, sequenced in a study of cytomegalovirus exposure and HLA in healthy donors. Profiled with immunoSEQ multiplex PCR; TCRdb holds only in-frame clones, not every one. Among approximately 300,000 clones listed, 86% were seen once. The sample was PBMCs. The receptors stem from a woman aged 18-29 years in good health and CMV-seronegative. Each CDR3 is given with its conserved first and last residue. Fields, in order: clone size, D gene, V gene, J gene, CDR3 DNA, CDR3 protein. A D gene is named only where the DNA matches it firmly. The size entry is marked missing in some rows and otherwise reads once, few, many or a size class.

once	-	TRBV7-9	TRBJ1-2	TGTGCCTCGGGGGTGGGTGCGTATGGCTACACCTTC	CASGVGAYGYTF
many	TRBD2	TRBV7-8	TRBJ2-7	TGTGCCAGCAGCTTAAGGTGGCTAGCGGGAGGAGGGTACGAGCAGTACTTC	CASSLRWLAGGGYEQYF
-	TRBD1	TRBV18	TRBJ1-4	TGTGCCAGCTCACCATATCCGGGACAGGGTTGGGAAAAACTGTTTTTT	CASSPYPGQGWEKLFF
-	TRBD1	TRBV2	TRBJ2-7	TGTGCCAGCGACAGGGGCTACGAGCAGTACTTC	CASDRGYEQYF
-	TRBD1	TRBV28	TRBJ1-3	TGTGCCAGCAGTCCCCTCGCAGGGGGACCTGGAAACACCATATATTTT	CASSPLAGGPGNTIYF
once	TRBD2	TRBV7-8	TRBJ2-2	TGTGCCAGCAGCCTCGGGACTAGCGGGAGTCACACCGGGGAGCTGTTTTTT	CASSLGTSGSHTGELFF
once	-	TRBV4-3	TRBJ1-1	TGCGCCAGCAGCCAAGATGCAGCGGGCACTGAAGCTTTCTTT	CASSQDAAGTEAFF
few	TRBD2	TRBV7-2	TRBJ2-7	TGTGCCAGCAGCTTAACCGGGACTAGGGGAACCAGCGAGCAGTACTTC	CASSLTGTRGTSEQYF
-	-	TRBV19	TRBJ2-7	TGTGCCAGTAGTACACAGGGCCACTACGAGCAGTACTTC	CASSTQGHYEQYF
-	-	TRBV25-1	TRBJ2-7	TGTGCCAGCGCCCAAACGACAGGGACTCTCTACGAGCAGTACTTC	CASAQTTGTLYEQYF
-	-	TRBV28	TRBJ2-2	TGTGCCAGCAACCCCCGGTTGGGGGGCACCGGGGAGCTGTTTTTT	CASNPRLGGTGELFF
-	-	TRBV25-1	TRBJ2-2	TGTGCCAGCTCCCCTAACACCGGGGAGCTGTTTTTT	CASSPNTGELFF
-	-	TRBV5-1	TRBJ1-1	TGCGCCAGCAGCTTGTGGGTCCAGGGGAATAATGAAGCTTTCTTT	CASSLWVQGNNEAFF
-	TRBD1	TRBV2	TRBJ1-2	TGTGCCAGCAGCCTACTCGGACAGGGGGCCTATGGCTACACCTTC	CASSLLGQGAYGYTF
-	-	TRBV28	TRBJ2-2	TGTGCCAGCAGTTTGACAGTTCCTAACACCGGGGAGCTGTTTTTT	CASSLTVPNTGELFF
-	-	TRBV18	TRBJ2-7	TGTGCCAGCTCACCGGGAGGAGGTCGCGAGCAGTACTTC	CASSPGGGREQYF
-	-	TRBV27	TRBJ2-7	TGTGCCAGCAGTCCTCAGGGGACCTACGAGCAGTACTTC	CASSPQGTYEQYF
-	-	TRBV21-1	TRBJ2-7	TGTGCCAGCAGCAAAGAGGGGGACAGGGGGCGGTACGAGCAGTACTTC	CASSKEGDRGRYEQYF
-	TRBD1	TRBV5-5	TRBJ2-2	TGTGCCAGCAGCAGGACAGGGGGCACCGGGGAGCTGTTTTTT	CASSRTGGTGELFF
-	TRBD2	TRBV7-3	TRBJ2-5	TGTGCCAGCAGCCCAACTAGCGGGAGTGAGACCCAGTACTTC	CASSPTSGSETQYF
-	TRBD2	TRBV27	TRBJ2-7	TGTGCCAGCAGCCTACTAGCGGGATTCTACGAGCAGTACTTC	CASSLLAGFYEQYF
-	-	TRBV15	TRBJ1-3	TGTGCCACCAGCAGAGATCCGGCTGGAAACACCATATATTTT	CATSRDPAGNTIYF
few	-	TRBV2	TRBJ1-1	TGTGCCAGCAGTGAAGCGTGGGCTGCCTGGAACACTGAAGCTTTCTTT	CASSEAWAAWNTEAFF
-	-	TRBV25-1	TRBJ2-7	TGTGCCGAGCACCGGGGAGCCGGGTTCTACGAGCAGTACTTC	CAEHRGAGFYEQYF
-	-	TRBV6-5	TRBJ2-6	TGTGCCAGCAGTTACTCCCGCTCTGGGGCCAACGTCCTGACTTTC	CASSYSRSGANVLTF
-	-	TRBV5-1	TRBJ2-5	TGCGCCAGCAGCTTGGCCTTCCAGGAGACCCAGTACTTC	CASSLAFQETQYF
-	TRBD1	TRBV25-1	TRBJ1-2	TGTGCCAGCAGTGGGCCCGGGACAGGATTCTATGGCTACACCTTC	CASSGPGTGFYGYTF
-	TRBD1	TRBV29-1	TRBJ2-2	TGCAGCGTTATAGGACAGGGGGGGACCGGGGAGCTGTTTTTT	CSVIGQGGTGELFF
-	TRBD1	TRBV7-9	TRBJ1-1	TGTGCCAGCAGCGCCGACAGGGTCACTGAAGCTTTCTTT	CASSADRVTEAFF
-	-	TRBV5-4	TRBJ1-2	TGTGCCAGCAGCTTGGAACAGGATTTTAGCTATGGCTACACCTTC	CASSLEQDFSYGYTF
-	TRBD2	TRBV5-1	TRBJ2-3	TGCGCCAGCTACCATTGGGTAGCGGGAGTTGGCGGTACGCAGTATTTT	CASYHWVAGVGGTQYF
-	TRBD1	TRBV29-1	TRBJ2-3	TGCAGCGCAACCGGACAGGGGGCCACAGATACGCAGTATTTT	CSATGQGATDTQYF
-	TRBD1	TRBV10-3	TRBJ2-7	TGTGCCATCAGTGGACAGGGAAACTACGAGCAGTACTTC	CAISGQGNYEQYF
-	-	TRBV6-5	TRBJ1-2	TGTGCCAGCAGTAGGGGGAACTATGGCTACACCTTC	CASSRGNYGYTF
-	-	TRBV27	TRBJ1-5	TGTGCCAGCCGGGGTGGAGGTCAGCCCCAGCATTTT	CASRGGGQPQHF
-	-	TRBV5-4	TRBJ2-2	TGTGCCAGCAGCTTGGCCTGGTCGGACACCGGGGAGCTGTTTTTT	CASSLAWSDTGELFF
-	-	TRBV6-1	TRBJ1-1	TGTGCCAGCACTACCGTGGAGGGAGGAACTGAAGCTTTCTTT	CASTTVEGGTEAFF
-	-	TRBV19	TRBJ2-7	TGTGCCAGTGGACCACAGGGAACGGGCGAGCAGTACTTC	CASGPQGTGEQYF
-	TRBD1	TRBV29-1	TRBJ2-7	TGCAGCGTTGGGGGGACAGGGAGATTGGGCTACGAGCAGTACTTC	CSVGGTGRLGYEQYF